This TCR beta chain came from a study of cytomegalovirus exposure and HLA in healthy donors. On the study more broadly: The Caucasian-associated ancestry cluster held roughly 84% of 300 to 500 genotyped donors.

Researchers ran the PCR with 60 Vbeta and 13 Jbeta primers. Some clones are missing from TCRdb's copy, which holds only in-frame ones; the method was immunoSEQ multiplex PCR. The repertoire has 85,000 to 100,000 clones, more than 55% of them found once; the top ten carry roughly 2.5%. V dropped 1 base and J dropped 5 bases, with 8 bases sitting between them. Per the germline V gene, CDR1 is MNHNS and CDR2 is SASEGT. The CDR3 consists of 13 residues. The chain couples TRBV6-1 to TRBJ1-1, with D possibly matching TRBD1 (5 bases). Material for sequencing was PBMCs. This TCR came from a human donor in good health. Here the CDR3 DNA reads TGTGCCAGCAGTGAAGGCAGGGTTACTGAAGCTTTCTTT. It is translated as CASSEGRVTEAFF.